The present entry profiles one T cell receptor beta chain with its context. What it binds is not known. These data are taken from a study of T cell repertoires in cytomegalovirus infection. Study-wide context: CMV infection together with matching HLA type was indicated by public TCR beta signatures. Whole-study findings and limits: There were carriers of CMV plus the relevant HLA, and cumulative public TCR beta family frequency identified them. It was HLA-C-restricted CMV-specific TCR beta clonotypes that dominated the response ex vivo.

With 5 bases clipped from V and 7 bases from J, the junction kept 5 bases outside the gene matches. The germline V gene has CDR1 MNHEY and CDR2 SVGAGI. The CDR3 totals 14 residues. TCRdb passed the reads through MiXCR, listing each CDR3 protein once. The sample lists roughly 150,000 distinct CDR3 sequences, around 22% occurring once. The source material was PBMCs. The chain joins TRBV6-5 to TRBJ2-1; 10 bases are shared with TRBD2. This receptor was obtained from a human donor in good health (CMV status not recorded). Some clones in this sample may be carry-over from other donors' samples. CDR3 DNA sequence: TGTGCCAGCAGTCCGGTAGCGGGAGGAAATGAGCAGTTCTTC. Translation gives CASSPVAGGNEQFF.